A selection of T cell receptor beta chains follows, all from one sample in a study of cytomegalovirus exposure and HLA in healthy donors. Method: immunoSEQ multiplex PCR; TCRdb's copy keeps in-frame clones and lacks some. The profile shows some 150,000 clones, 75% to 85% of them singletons. The sample comprised PBMCs. The receptor source for this set is a middle-aged man in good health and CMV-seropositive. CDR3s include the opening cysteine and the closing phenylalanine or tryptophan. The D gene is left open where the match is weak. Some rows mark clone size as missing; the rest say once, few, many or name a class of expanded clone.

CDR3 length: 15
clone size: .
D gene: TRBD2
J gene: TRBJ2-7
V gene: TRBV9
CDR3 protein: CASSLAGALIYEQYF
CDR3 DNA: TGTGCCAGCAGTTTAGCGGGAGCCCTCATCTACGAGCAGTACTTC

CDR3 length: 16
clone size: .
D gene: TRBD1
J gene: TRBJ1-5
V gene: TRBV28
CDR3 protein: CASSPDRGWDNQPQHF
CDR3 DNA: TGTGCCAGCAGTCCTGACAGGGGCTGGGACAATCAGCCCCAGCATTTT

CDR3 length: 15
clone size: .
D gene: TRBD1
J gene: TRBJ1-1
V gene: TRBV4-2
CDR3 protein: CASSQRQGELIEAFF
CDR3 DNA: TGTGCCAGCAGCCAAAGACAGGGGGAACTAATTGAAGCTTTCTTT

CDR3 length: 14
clone size: .
D gene: .
J gene: TRBJ2-2
V gene: TRBV5-1
CDR3 protein: CASSSGGGTGELFF
CDR3 DNA: TGCGCCAGCAGCTCCGGGGGTGGAACCGGGGAGCTGTTTTTT

CDR3 length: 13
clone size: once
D gene: TRBD1
J gene: TRBJ1-2
V gene: TRBV6-6
CDR3 protein: CASSRDRVYGYTF
CDR3 DNA: TGTGCCAGCAGCCGGGACAGAGTCTATGGCTACACCTTC

CDR3 length: 12
clone size: .
D gene: .
J gene: TRBJ2-3
V gene: TRBV28
CDR3 protein: CASSRGSDTQYF
CDR3 DNA: TGTGCCAGCAGTCGCGGGTCAGATACGCAGTATTTT

CDR3 length: 15
clone size: .
D gene: TRBD1
J gene: TRBJ1-2
V gene: TRBV9
CDR3 protein: CASSVDPGQGAGYTF
CDR3 DNA: TGTGCCAGCAGCGTAGACCCGGGACAGGGGGCGGGCTACACCTTC

CDR3 length: 14
clone size: once
D gene: .
J gene: TRBJ2-5
V gene: TRBV10-3
CDR3 protein: CAISDRGVQETQYF
CDR3 DNA: TGTGCCATCAGTGACAGGGGGGTACAAGAGACCCAGTACTTC

CDR3 length: 12
clone size: .
D gene: TRBD1
J gene: TRBJ2-7
V gene: TRBV9
CDR3 protein: CASSANRGEQYF
CDR3 DNA: TGTGCCAGCAGCGCGAACAGGGGCGAGCAGTACTTC

CDR3 length: 16
clone size: .
D gene: TRBD1
J gene: TRBJ2-3
V gene: TRBV7-8
CDR3 protein: CASSSTGGAGTDTQYF
CDR3 DNA: TGTGCCAGCAGCTCCACAGGGGGCGCTGGCACAGATACGCAGTATTTT

CDR3 length: 15
clone size: once
D gene: .
J gene: TRBJ1-2
V gene: TRBV23-1
CDR3 protein: CASSQSRGKNYGYTF
CDR3 DNA: TGCGCCAGCAGTCAATCTCGGGGAAAAAACTATGGCTACACCTTC

CDR3 length: 14
clone size: .
D gene: .
J gene: TRBJ2-7
V gene: TRBV7-9
CDR3 protein: CASSLAEGSYEQYF
CDR3 DNA: TGTGCCAGCAGCTTAGCGGAGGGGTCCTACGAGCAGTACTTC

CDR3 length: 11
clone size: few
D gene: .
J gene: TRBJ2-7
V gene: TRBV29-1
CDR3 protein: CSVVGAGEQYF
CDR3 DNA: TGCAGCGTTGTGGGGGCCGGGGAGCAGTACTTC

CDR3 length: 12
clone size: .
D gene: .
J gene: TRBJ1-1
V gene: TRBV30
CDR3 protein: CAWGLMNTEAFF
CDR3 DNA: TGTGCCTGGGGGCTAATGAACACTGAAGCTTTCTTT

CDR3 length: 14
clone size: .
D gene: .
J gene: TRBJ2-7
V gene: TRBV29-1
CDR3 protein: CSVLLATNEYEQYF
CDR3 DNA: TGCAGCGTTCTGCTAGCGACAAACGAGTACGAGCAGTACTTC

CDR3 length: 18
clone size: .
D gene: TRBD2
J gene: TRBJ2-4
V gene: TRBV19
CDR3 protein: CASSIGGLDVLAKNIQYF
CDR3 DNA: TGTGCCAGTAGTATTGGGGGACTAGACGTCTTGGCCAAAAACATTCAGTACTTC

CDR3 length: 15
clone size: .
D gene: TRBD1
J gene: TRBJ1-1
V gene: TRBV30
CDR3 protein: CAWSAPTGRWRGAFF
CDR3 DNA: TGTGCCTGGAGTGCCCCGACAGGGAGGTGGCGGGGAGCTTTCTTT

CDR3 length: 15
clone size: .
D gene: .
J gene: TRBJ1-1
V gene: TRBV7-2
CDR3 protein: CASSLSTGTNTEAFF
CDR3 DNA: TGTGCCAGCAGCTTATCGACAGGAACGAACACTGAAGCTTTCTTT

CDR3 length: 12
clone size: .
D gene: .
J gene: TRBJ2-7
V gene: TRBV5-6
CDR3 protein: CASSSTSYEQYF
CDR3 DNA: TGTGCCAGCAGCTCAACTAGCTACGAGCAGTACTTC

CDR3 length: 15
clone size: few
D gene: .
J gene: TRBJ1-2
V gene: TRBV4-3
CDR3 protein: CASSQDGERVYGYTF
CDR3 DNA: TGCGCCAGCAGCCAAGACGGAGAGAGGGTTTATGGCTACACCTTC

CDR3 length: 17
clone size: .
D gene: TRBD2
J gene: TRBJ2-3
V gene: TRBV5-1
CDR3 protein: CASSSQASGGVTDTQYF
CDR3 DNA: TGCGCCAGCAGCTCCCAGGCATCCGGGGGGGTCACAGATACGCAGTATTTT

CDR3 length: 14
clone size: .
D gene: TRBD2
J gene: TRBJ2-2
V gene: TRBV10-3
CDR3 protein: CAITGGSRPGELFF
CDR3 DNA: TGTGCCATCACGGGCGGGAGTCGCCCCGGGGAGCTGTTTTTT